These 21 T cell receptor beta chains share one sample of origin, sequenced in a study of blood T cell repertoires in COVID-19. Generated by immunoSEQ multiplex PCR, the TCRdb table keeps only in-frame clones and is missing some. The table shows roughly 100,000 clones, with about four fifths occurring only once. Material for sequencing was peripheral blood. The origin of the receptors is a man older than 75 with acute or convalescent COVID-19.

This chain joins TRBV6-5 and TRBJ2-7, with TRBD2 matching over 7 bases. This CDR3 comprises 13 residues. Germline CDR1 is MNHEY and CDR2 is SVGAGI. The V and J ends lost 8 bases and 1 base, in that order; junction bases with no gene match: 5. The CDR3 reads CASGRGLSYEQYF. CDR3 in DNA: TGTGCCAGCGGGAGGGGACTGTCCTACGAGCAGTACTTC.

The chain links TRBV7-2 to TRBJ1-2; unclear D gene. The CDR3 is made up of 13 amino acids. Between the trimmed V and J ends, which lost 7 bases and 0 bases, there was a span of 9 bases. The germline V gene encodes CDR1 SGHTA and CDR2 FQGNSA. The CDR3 nucleotides read TGTGCCAGCACCCTGGCCGCTAACTATGGCTACACCTTC. It specifies CASTLAANYGYTF.

The chain has TRBV27 and TRBJ1-3; 7 bases are shared with TRBD1. Germline CDR1 MNHEY, CDR2 SMNVEV (reference sequence). Trimming removed 8 bases from V and 3 bases from J; junction bases left unmatched: 4. This CDR3 has 13 residues. This CDR3 is CASQQGYGNTIYF. As DNA, the CDR3 is TGTGCCAGCCAACAGGGGTATGGAAACACCATATATTTT.

The chain is built from TRBV27 and TRBJ2-5, with 10 nucleotides matching TRBD1. CDR1 MNHEY and CDR2 SMNVEV come from the germline V gene (reference sequence). CDR3 length: 15 residues. Trimming removed 4 bases from V and 5 bases from J; junction bases left unmatched: 7. The CDR3 loop reads CASSSPGQGSETQYF. The CDR3 bases are TGTGCCAGCAGTTCCCCGGGACAGGGGTCGGAGACCCAGTACTTC.

V and J are TRBV7-2 and TRBJ2-5, with 9 positions matching TRBD2. The CDR3 runs to 15 residues. Trimming cost V 5 bases and J 1 base; bases outside gene matches: 5. Germline loops: CDR1 SGHTA, CDR2 FQGNSA. This CDR3 reads CASSTQRGAQETQYF. In DNA form, the CDR3 reads TGTGCCAGCAGCACCCAGCGGGGGGCCCAAGAGACCCAGTACTTC.

This clone appeared a single time. The gene calls are TRBV11-2 and TRBJ2-1; D possibly corresponds to TRBD1 (5 bases). CDR3 length: 14 amino acids. Deletions cut 3 bases from V and 5 bases from J, with 11 bases between. CDR1 and CDR2 from the germline V gene are SGHAT and FQNNGV. CDR3 sequence (DNA): TGTGCCAGCAGCTTCGGCAGGGCCCACAATGAGCAGTTCTTC. Its protein product is CASSFGRAHNEQFF.

This rearrangement joins TRBV6-5 to TRBJ1-2, with D possibly matching TRBD1 (6 bases). Germline CDR1 MNHEY, CDR2 SVGAGI. V dropped 6 bases and J dropped 5 bases, with 13 bases sitting between them. The CDR3 has 13 amino acids. CDR3: CASSQDSLYGYTF. The CDR3, as DNA: TGTGCCAGCAGCCAGGACAGTTTATATGGCTACACCTTC.

The rearrangement uses TRBV6-5 and TRBJ1-1; a possible D gene is TRBD1 (6 bases). The ends were cut back, 7 bases at V and 2 bases at J, with 17 bases in the middle. The CDR3 spans 15 residues. Germline CDR1 MNHEY, CDR2 SVGAGI. CDR3 sequence reads: CASTRTGIPNTEAFF. CDR3 in DNA: TGTGCCAGCACAAGAACAGGGATACCTAACACTGAAGCTTTCTTT.

The genes are TRBV7-2 and TRBJ2-1, with 10 bases identical to TRBD1. The ends lost 5 bases at V and 7 bases at J; junction bases unmatched: 8. The CDR3 is 15 residues long. Germline V gene data show CDR1 as SGHTA and CDR2 as FQGNSA. This CDR3 is CASSRDRGDGNEQFF. The CDR3 DNA is TGTGCCAGCAGCCGGGACAGGGGAGATGGGAATGAGCAGTTCTTC. Complete variable domain (other parts from reference TRBV7-2 and TRBJ2-1): GAGVSQSPSNKVTEKGKDVELRCDPISGHTALYWYRQSLGQGLEFLIYFQGNSAPDKSGLPSDRFSAERTGGSVSTLTIQRTQQEDSAVYLCASSRDRGDGNEQFFGPGTRLTVL.

This chain uses TRBV27 with TRBJ2-4; TRBD2 might be the D (5 bases). Germline lookup yields CDR1 MNHEY and CDR2 SMNVEV (reference sequence). The CDR3 is 13 residues long. The V gene lost 5 bases and the J gene lost 8 bases, with 13 bases spanning the gap. CDR3 sequence reads: CASSRAPRDIQYF. Here the CDR3 DNA reads TGTGCCAGCAGTCGGGCGCCGAGGGACATTCAGTACTTC.

V usage is TRBV5-5 and J usage is TRBJ2-7; TRBD1 aligns across 7 bases. The germline V gene has CDR1 SGHKS and CDR2 YYEKEE (reference sequence). With 4 bases clipped from V and 7 bases from J, the junction kept 11 bases outside the gene matches. This CDR3 contains 14 residues. The CDR3 sequence: CASSIRDSPTEQYF. CDR3 sequence (DNA): TGTGCCAGCAGCATCCGGGACAGCCCGACTGAGCAGTACTTC.

V is TRBV2 and J is TRBJ2-5; 7 bases map to TRBD1. The CDR3 consists of 15 residues. CDR1 and CDR2 from the germline V gene are SNHLY and FYNNEI. Germline trimming cut 8 bases from V and 1 base from J; bases unmatched to any gene: 10. The CDR3 reads CASSRSRGSQETQYF. CDR3 nucleotide sequence: TGTGCCAGCTCGCGGTCCAGGGGGAGCCAAGAGACCCAGTACTTC.

This clone is a singleton in its sample. The chain uses TRBV28 and TRBJ1-6; no clear D gene. Trimming left V 6 bases short and J 10 bases short, with 10 bases between. CDR1 is MDHEN and CDR2 is SYDVKM in the germline V gene. The CDR3 is made up of 12 amino acids. CDR3 nucleotides: TGTGCCAGCAGGATCACACAATCACCCCTCCACTTT. It encodes CASRITQSPLHF.

The rearrangement uses TRBV5-1 and TRBJ1-5; D uncertain. Germline CDR1 reads SGHRS; CDR2 reads YFSETQ. The CDR3 is 15 residues long. With 4 bases removed from V and 0 bases from J, the gap between germline ends came to 11 bases. The DNA for the CDR3 is TGCGCCAGCAGCATTGACGGGAATAGCAATCAGCCCCAGCATTTT. Its protein is CASSIDGNSNQPQHF.

The chain is built from TRBV30 and TRBJ1-6; 9 nucleotides line up with TRBD1. Looked up from germline, CDR1 is GTSNPN and CDR2 is SVGIG (reference sequence). The CDR3 extends over 16 amino acids. The V and J ends lost 0 bases and 7 bases, in that order; junction bases with no gene match: 7. The CDR3 DNA reads as TGTGCCTGGAGTGTACAGGGCGGGACAGGGAATTCACCCCTCCACTTT. Amino acid sequence: CAWSVQGGTGNSPLHF.

V and J are TRBV5-5 and TRBJ1-6; maybe TRBD1 (6 bases). Trimming removed 1 base from V and 7 bases from J, with 18 bases in between. CDR1 and CDR2 (germline): SGHKS, YYEKEE (reference sequence). The CDR3 is 17 residues long. The CDR3 bases are TGTGCCAGCAGCTTGAGGGGGTGGTTACAACTCAATTCACCCCTCCACTTT. Translated: CASSLRGWLQLNSPLHF. Filled out from reference TRBV5-5 and TRBJ1-6, the complete variable domain reads DAGVTQSPTHLIKTRGQQVTLRCSPISGHKSVSWYQQVLGQGPQFIFQYYEKEERGRGNFPDRFSARQFPNYSSELNVNALLLGDSALYLCASSLRGWLQLNSPLHFGNGTRLTVT.

The V and J genes are TRBV5-1 and TRBJ1-1; D possibly corresponds to TRBD1 (6 bases). V lost 4 bases and J lost 0, with 22 bases in between. Germline CDR1 SGHRS, CDR2 YFSETQ. The length of the CDR3 is 18 residues. The CDR3 DNA sequence: TGCGCCAGCAGCGCTCCCCCCGGGACAACCTCTTTGAACACTGAAGCTTTCTTT. Its translation is CASSAPPGTTSLNTEAFF.

V is TRBV19 and J is TRBJ2-1; perhaps TRBD2 as D (6 bases). The CDR3 contains 17 residues. Germline V CDR1 and CDR2: LNHDA, SQIVND (reference sequence). V was clipped by 5 bases and J by 4 bases, with 21 bases between them. This CDR3 is CASSPSPGLAKYNEQFF. The CDR3 region has the DNA TGTGCCAGTAGTCCCTCCCCGGGACTCGCGAAGTACAATGAGCAGTTCTTC. The full variable domain, in which reference TRBV19 and TRBJ2-1 provide the parts outside the CDR3, is DGGITQSPKYLFRKEGQNVTLSCEQNLNHDAMYWYRQDPGQGLRLIYYSQIVNDFQKGDIAEGYSVSREKKESFPLTVTSAQKNPTAFYLCASSPSPGLAKYNEQFFGPGTRLTVL.

This chain uses TRBV6-2 or TRBV6-3 with TRBJ2-1; 8 bases are a match to TRBD1. Germline lookup yields CDR1 MNHEY and CDR2 SVGEGT. After removal of 2 bases from V and 7 bases from J, the junction contained 7 bases not matched to a gene. CDR3 length: 15 residues. This CDR3 reads CASSYVHRGRNEQFF. Here the CDR3 DNA reads TGTGCCAGCAGTTACGTGCACAGGGGGAGGAATGAGCAGTTCTTC.

The chain couples TRBV30 to TRBJ2-1; TRBD2 matches at 8 bases. V lost 0 bases to trimming and J lost 9 bases; unmatched junction nucleotides: 10. The CDR3 is 15 amino acids. CDR1 and CDR2 (germline): GTSNPN, SVGIG (reference sequence). This CDR3 reads CAWSVPSGSISEQFF. CDR3 nucleotides: TGTGCCTGGAGTGTACCCAGCGGGAGCATTAGTGAGCAGTTCTTC. Variable domain in full (rest from reference TRBV30 and TRBJ2-1): SQTIHQWPATLVQPVGSPLSLECTVEGTSNPNLYWYRQAAGRGLQLLFYSVGIGQISSEVPQNLSASRPQDRQFILSSKKLLLSDSGFYLCAWSVPSGSISEQFFGPGTRLTVL.

About this clone: An end of the junction does not agree with germline; a read error may underlie this. The chain combines TRBV7-7 with TRBJ2-2; the D gene is possibly TRBD1 (5 bases). The CDR3 sequence is 13 residues long. CDR1 is SSHAT and CDR2 is FNYEAQ in the germline V gene (reference sequence). The DNA for the CDR3 is TGTGCTAGCAGCCCGCAGGGTTCCGGGGAGCTGTTTTTT. It codes for CASSPQGSGELFF.